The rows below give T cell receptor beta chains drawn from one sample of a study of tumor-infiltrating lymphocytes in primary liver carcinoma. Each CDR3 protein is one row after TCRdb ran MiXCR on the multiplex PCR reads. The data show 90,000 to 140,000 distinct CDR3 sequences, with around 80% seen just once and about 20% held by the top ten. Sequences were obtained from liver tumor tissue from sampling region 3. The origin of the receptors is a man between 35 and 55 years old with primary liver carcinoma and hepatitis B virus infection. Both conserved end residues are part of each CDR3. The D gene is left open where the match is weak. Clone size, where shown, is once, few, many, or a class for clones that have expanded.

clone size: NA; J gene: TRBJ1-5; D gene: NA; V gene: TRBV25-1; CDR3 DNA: TGTGCCAGCAGTGAACGGGACATGTTGCAGCCCCAGCATTTT; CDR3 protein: CASSERDMLQPQHF
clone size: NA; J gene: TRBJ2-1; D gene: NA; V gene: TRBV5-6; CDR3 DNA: TGTGCTAGCAGCGTAGAGACAGTCCGGGTTGAGCAGTTCTTC; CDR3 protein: CASSVETVRVEQFF
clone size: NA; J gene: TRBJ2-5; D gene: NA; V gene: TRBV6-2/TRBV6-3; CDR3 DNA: TGTGCCAGCAGTTATCCACATCAAGAGACCCAGTACTTC; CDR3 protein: CASSYPHQETQYF
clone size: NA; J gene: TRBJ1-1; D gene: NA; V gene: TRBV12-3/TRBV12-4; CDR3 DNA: TGTGCCAGCAGTTTAACCACTGAAGCCTCCTTT; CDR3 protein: CASSLTTEASF
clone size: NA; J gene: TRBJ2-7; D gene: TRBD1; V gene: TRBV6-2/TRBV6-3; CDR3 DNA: TGTGCCAGCAGCCTCCGGGACAGGATCTACGAGCAGTACTTC; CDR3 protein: CASSLRDRIYEQYF
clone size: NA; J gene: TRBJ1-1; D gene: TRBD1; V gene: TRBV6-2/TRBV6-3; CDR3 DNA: TGTGCCAGCAGTTACCAGGGGGGTAGGATTGAAGCTCTCTTT; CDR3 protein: CASSYQGGRIEALF
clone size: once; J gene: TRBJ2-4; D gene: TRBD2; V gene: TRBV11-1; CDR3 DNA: TGTGCCAGCAGCTTTGCCTGGACTAGTGGAACCAAAAACATTCAGTACTTC; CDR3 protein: CASSFAWTSGTKNIQYF
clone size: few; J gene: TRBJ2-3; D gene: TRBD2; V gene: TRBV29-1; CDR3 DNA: TGCAGCTCTGAGGGTAGCGGGAGTGCAGATACACAGTATTTT; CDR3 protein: CSSEGSGSADTQYF
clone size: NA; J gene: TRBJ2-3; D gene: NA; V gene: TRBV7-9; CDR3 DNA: TGTGCCAGCAGCTTACTAGCCGGGTATGGGGATACTCAGTATTTT; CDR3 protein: CASSLLAGYGDTQYF
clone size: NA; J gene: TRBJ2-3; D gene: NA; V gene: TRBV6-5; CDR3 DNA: TGTGCCAGCAACCCAGGACTAACGGGAACAGATACACAGTTTTTT; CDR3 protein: CASNPGLTGTDTQFF
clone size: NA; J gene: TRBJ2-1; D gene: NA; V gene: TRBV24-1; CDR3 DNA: TGTGTCACTTCAGGGGGGGGGAACTCCTACAATGAGCAGTTCTTC; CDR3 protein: CVTSGGGNSYNEQFF
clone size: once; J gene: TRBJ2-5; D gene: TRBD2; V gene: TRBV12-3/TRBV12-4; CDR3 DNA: TGCACCAGCATCCCCCGGGAGGATCTGTTCACCCAGTACTTC; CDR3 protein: CTSIPREDLFTQYF
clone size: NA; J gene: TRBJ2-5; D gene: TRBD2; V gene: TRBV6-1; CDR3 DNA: TGTGCCAGCATCAGAGGGAGGGCTCTCGCGGAGACCCAGTACTTC; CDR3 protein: CASIRGRALAETQYF
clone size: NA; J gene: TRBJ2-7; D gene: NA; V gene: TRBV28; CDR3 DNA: TGTGCCAGCAGTAGGGGGAGCGGCCTTTTTGAGCAGTACTTC; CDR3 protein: CASSRGSGLFEQYF
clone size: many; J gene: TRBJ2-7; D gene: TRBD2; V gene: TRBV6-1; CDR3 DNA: TGTGCCAGCAGTGCTTCGACTAGCGGGAGTTACGAGCAGTACTTC; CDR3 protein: CASSASTSGSYEQYF
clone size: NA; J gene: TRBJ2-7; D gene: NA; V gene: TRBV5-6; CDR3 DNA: TGTGCCAGTAGCATGCCCCCCTACGAGCAGTACTTC; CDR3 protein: CASSMPPYEQYF
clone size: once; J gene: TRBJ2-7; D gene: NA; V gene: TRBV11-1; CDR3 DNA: TGTGCCAGCAACTCATTACGGGACTCCTCCTACGAGCAGTACTTC; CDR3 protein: CASNSLRDSSYEQYF
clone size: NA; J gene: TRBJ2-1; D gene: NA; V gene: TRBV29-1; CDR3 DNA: TGCAACGTTCTCCGGACAGCGGTGAAGGGTGAGCAGTTCTTC; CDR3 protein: CNVLRTAVKGEQFF
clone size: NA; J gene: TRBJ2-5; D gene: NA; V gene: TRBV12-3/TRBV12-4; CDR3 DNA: TGTGCCAGCAGCGTAGGCGACCAAGAGACCCAGATCTTC; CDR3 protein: CASSVGDQETQIF
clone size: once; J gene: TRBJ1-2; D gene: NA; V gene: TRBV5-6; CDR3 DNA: TGTGCCAGCAGCCACAATTACCGGGACCCTAACTGTAGCTACACCTTC; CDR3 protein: CASSHNYRDPNCSYTF
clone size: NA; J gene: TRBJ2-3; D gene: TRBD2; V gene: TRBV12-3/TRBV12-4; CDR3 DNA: TGTGCTGGCAGTTCGAGGACTAGCGGGGTCACAGATACGCAGTATTTT; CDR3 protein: CAGSSRTSGVTDTQYF
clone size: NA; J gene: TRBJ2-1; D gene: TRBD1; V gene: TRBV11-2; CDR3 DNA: TGTGCCAACAGCTTTAAAGGGGGCAATGAGCAGTTTTTC; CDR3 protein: CANSFKGGNEQFF
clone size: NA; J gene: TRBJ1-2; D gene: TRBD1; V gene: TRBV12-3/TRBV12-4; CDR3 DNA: TGTGCCAGCAGTTACCAGAACAGGGGGAAAGGCTACACCTTC; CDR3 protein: CASSYQNRGKGYTF
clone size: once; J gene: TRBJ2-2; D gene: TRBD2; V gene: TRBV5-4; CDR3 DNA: TGTGCCAGCAGTGGTCCGGAACTAGCGGGTTTCGCGAACTCCGGGGAGCTGTTTTTT; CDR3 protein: CASSGPELAGFANSGELFF
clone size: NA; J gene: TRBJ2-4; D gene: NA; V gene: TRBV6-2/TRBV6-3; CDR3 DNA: TGTGCCAGCAGAACCGGTCGGGATGGTAAAAACATTCAGTACTTC; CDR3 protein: CASRTGRDGKNIQYF
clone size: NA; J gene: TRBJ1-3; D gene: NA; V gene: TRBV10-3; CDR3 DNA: TGTGCCATCAGAGAGTCCGCAGTCTCTGAAAACACCATATATTTT; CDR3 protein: CAIRESAVSENTIYF
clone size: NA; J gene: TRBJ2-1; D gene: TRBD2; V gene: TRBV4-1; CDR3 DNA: TGCGCCAGGAGCCAGGTGGGACCAGCGGGATTTACCGACTACAATGAGCAGTTCTTC; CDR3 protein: CARSQVGPAGFTDYNEQFF
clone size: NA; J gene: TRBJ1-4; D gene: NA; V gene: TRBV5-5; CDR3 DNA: TGTGCCAGCAGCTTGGAGTGGAGGGATGGAGAAAAGCCGTTTTTT; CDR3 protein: CASSLEWRDGEKPFF
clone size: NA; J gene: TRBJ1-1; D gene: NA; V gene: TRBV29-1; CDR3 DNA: TGCAGCGCTGGGATAGGCGGCGACACTGAAGCTTGCTTT; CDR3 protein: CSAGIGGDTEACF
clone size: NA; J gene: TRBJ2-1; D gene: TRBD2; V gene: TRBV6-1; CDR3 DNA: TGTGCCAGCCGTGACCGCCTCGGGACTAGTGGCAATGAGCAGTTCTTC; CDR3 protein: CASRDRLGTSGNEQFF
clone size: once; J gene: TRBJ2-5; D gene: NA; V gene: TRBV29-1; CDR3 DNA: TGCAGCCTTGAATGGGCCCAAGAGAACCAGTACTTC; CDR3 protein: CSLEWAQENQYF